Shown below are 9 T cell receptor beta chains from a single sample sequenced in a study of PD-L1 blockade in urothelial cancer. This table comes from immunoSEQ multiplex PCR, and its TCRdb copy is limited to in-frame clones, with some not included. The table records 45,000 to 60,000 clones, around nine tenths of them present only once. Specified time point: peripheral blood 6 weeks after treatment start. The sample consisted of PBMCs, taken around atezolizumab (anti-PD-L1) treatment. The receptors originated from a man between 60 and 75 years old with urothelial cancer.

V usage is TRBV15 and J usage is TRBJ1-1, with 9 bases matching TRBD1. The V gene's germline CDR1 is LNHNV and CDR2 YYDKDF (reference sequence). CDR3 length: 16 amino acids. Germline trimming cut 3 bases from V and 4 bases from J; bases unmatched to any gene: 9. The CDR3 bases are TGTGCCACCAGCAGCACAGGGGGCTTAGGAGTCACTGAAGCTTTCTTT. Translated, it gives CATSSTGGLGVTEAFF.

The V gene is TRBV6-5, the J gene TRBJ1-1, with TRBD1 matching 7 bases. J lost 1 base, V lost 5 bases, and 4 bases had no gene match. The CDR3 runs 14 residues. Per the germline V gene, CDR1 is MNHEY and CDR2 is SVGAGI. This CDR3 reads CASSPGTANTEAFF. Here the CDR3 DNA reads TGTGCCAGCAGTCCGGGGACAGCGAACACTGAAGCTTTCTTT.

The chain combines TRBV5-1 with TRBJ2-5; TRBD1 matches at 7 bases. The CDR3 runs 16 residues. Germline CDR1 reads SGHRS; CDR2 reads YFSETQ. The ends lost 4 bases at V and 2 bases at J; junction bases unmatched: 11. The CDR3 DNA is TGCGCCAGCAGCCGAGGGACCAGGGGGAGTCAAGAGACCCAGTACTTC. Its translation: CASSRGTRGSQETQYF.

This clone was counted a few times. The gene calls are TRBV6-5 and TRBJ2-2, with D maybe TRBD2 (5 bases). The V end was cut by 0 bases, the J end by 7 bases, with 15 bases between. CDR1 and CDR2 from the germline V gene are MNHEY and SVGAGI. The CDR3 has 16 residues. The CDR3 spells CASSYSVFGENGELFF. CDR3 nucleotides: TGTGCCAGCAGTTACTCGGTTTTCGGGGAGAACGGGGAGCTGTTTTTT.

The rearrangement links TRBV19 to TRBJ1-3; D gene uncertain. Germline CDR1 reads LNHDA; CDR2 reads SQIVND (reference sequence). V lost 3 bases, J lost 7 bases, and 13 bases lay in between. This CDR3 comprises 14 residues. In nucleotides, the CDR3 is TGTGCCAGTAGTATCGGCGGAATCCATAACACCATATATTTT. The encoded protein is CASSIGGIHNTIYF.

For the CDR3, the DNA is TGTGCCAGCTCACCCTCAAGAGTGGGACTTTCTCCCACTGAAGCTTTCTTT. This sequence encodes CASSPSRVGLSPTEAFF. This chain uses TRBV18 with TRBJ1-1, with D possibly TRBD1 on 5 matching bases. Trimming removed 3 bases from V and 4 bases from J, with 21 bases in between. Germline V lookup: CDR1 KGHSH, CDR2 LQKENI. This CDR3 contains 17 residues.

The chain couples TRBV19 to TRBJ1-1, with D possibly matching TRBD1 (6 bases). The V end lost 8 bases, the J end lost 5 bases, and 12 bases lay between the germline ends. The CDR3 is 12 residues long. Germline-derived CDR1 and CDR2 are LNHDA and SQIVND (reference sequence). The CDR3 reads CASLTGRTEAFF. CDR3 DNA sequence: TGTGCCAGTCTCACAGGGCGGACTGAAGCTTTCTTT. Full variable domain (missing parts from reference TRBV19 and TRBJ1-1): DGGITQSPKYLFRKEGQNVTLSCEQNLNHDAMYWYRQDPGQGLRLIYYSQIVNDFQKGDIAEGYSVSREKKESFPLTVTSAQKNPTAFYLCASLTGRTEAFFGQGTRLTVV.

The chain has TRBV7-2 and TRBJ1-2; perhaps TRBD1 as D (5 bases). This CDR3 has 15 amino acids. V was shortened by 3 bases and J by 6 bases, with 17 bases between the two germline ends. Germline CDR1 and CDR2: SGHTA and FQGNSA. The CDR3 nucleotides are TGTGCCAGCAGCTTCGCGGCTGGGGGGTTTGATGGCTACACCTTC. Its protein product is CASSFAAGGFDGYTF.

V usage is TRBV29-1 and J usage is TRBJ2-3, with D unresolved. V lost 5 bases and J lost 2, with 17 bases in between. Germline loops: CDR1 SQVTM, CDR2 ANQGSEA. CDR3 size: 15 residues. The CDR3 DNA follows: TGCAGCGTTCTTAATAGAGCGACCGACACAGATACGCAGTATTTT. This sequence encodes CSVLNRATDTDTQYF.